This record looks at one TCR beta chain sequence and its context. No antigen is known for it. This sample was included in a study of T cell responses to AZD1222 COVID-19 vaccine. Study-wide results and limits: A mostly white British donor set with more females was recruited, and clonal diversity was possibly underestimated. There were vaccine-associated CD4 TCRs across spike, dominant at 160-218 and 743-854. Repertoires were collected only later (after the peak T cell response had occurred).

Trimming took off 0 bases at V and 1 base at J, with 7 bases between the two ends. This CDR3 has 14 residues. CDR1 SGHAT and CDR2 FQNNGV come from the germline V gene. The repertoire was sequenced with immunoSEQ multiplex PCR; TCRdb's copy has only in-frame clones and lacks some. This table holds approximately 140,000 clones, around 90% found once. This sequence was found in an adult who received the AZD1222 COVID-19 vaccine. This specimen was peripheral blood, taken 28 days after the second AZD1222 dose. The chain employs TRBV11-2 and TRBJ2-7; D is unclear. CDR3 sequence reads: CASSLDRLSYEQYF. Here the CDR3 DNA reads TGTGCCAGCAGCTTAGACAGGTTATCCTACGAGCAGTACTTC.